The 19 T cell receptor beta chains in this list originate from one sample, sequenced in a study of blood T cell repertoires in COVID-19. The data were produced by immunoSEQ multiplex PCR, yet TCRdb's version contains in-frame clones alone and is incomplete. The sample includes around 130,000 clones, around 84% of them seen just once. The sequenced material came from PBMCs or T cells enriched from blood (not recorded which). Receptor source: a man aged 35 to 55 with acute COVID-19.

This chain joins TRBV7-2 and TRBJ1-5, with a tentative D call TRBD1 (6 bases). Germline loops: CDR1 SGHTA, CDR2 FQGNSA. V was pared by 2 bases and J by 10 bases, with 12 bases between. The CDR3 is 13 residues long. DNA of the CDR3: TGTGCCAGCAGCTTACTAGGGGGACGCCCCCAGCATTTT. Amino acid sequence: CASSLLGGRPQHF.

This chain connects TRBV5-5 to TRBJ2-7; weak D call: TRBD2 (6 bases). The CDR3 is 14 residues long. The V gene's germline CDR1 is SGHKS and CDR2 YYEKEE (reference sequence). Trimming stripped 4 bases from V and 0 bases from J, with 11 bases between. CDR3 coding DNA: TGTGCCAGCAGCACCCGGGACTTCTCCTACGAGCAGTACTTC. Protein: CASSTRDFSYEQYF.

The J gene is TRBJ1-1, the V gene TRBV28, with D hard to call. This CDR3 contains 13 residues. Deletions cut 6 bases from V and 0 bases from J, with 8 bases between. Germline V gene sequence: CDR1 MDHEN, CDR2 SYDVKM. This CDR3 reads CASRGQLNTEAFF. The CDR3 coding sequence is TGTGCCAGCAGGGGCCAATTGAACACTGAAGCTTTCTTT.

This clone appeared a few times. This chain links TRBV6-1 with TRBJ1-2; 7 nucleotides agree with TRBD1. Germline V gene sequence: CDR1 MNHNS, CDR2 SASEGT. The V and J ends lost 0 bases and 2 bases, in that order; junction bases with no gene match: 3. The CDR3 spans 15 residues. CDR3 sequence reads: CASSEAQGVNYGYTF. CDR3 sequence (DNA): TGTGCCAGCAGTGAAGCTCAGGGGGTGAACTATGGCTACACCTTC.

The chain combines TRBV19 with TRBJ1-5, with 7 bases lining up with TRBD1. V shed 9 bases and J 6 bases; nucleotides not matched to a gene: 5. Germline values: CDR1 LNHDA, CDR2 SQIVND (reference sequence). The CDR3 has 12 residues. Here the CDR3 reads CASRQGSQPQHF. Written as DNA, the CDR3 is TGTGCCAGCCGACAGGGAAGTCAGCCCCAGCATTTT.

The CDR3 sequence is CASIGSGITGDTQYF. The CDR3 nucleotides read TGTGCCAGCATCGGGAGCGGGATTACCGGAGATACGCAGTATTTT. V gene TRBV2 combines with J gene TRBJ2-3; 7 bases are shared with TRBD2. CDR3 length: 15 residues. V dropped 7 bases and J dropped 5; count of bases not matched to a gene: 12. Looked up from germline, CDR1 is SNHLY and CDR2 is FYNNEI.

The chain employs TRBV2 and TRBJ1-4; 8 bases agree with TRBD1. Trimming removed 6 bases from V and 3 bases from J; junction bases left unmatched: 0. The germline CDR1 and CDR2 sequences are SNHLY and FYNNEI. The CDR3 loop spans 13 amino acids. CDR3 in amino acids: CASRQGANEKLFF. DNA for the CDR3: TGTGCCAGCAGACAGGGGGCTAATGAAAAACTGTTTTTT.

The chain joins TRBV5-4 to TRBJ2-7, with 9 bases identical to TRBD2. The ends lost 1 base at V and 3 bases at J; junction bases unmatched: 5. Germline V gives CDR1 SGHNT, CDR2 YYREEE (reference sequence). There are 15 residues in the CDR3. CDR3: CASSLPASGVYEQYF. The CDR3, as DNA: TGTGCCAGCAGCTTGCCTGCTAGCGGGGTCTACGAGCAGTACTTC.

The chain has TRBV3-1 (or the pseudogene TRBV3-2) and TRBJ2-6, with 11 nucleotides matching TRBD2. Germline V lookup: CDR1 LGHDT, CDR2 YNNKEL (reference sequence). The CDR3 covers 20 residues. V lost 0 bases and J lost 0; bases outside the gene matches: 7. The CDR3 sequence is CASSQDQVTSGISGANVLTF. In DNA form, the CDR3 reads TGTGCCAGCAGCCAAGATCAGGTGACTAGCGGGATCTCTGGGGCCAACGTCCTGACTTTC.

CDR3 amino acids: CASSLVAGWGHEQYF. CDR3 DNA sequence: TGTGCCAGCAGTTTGGTAGCGGGGTGGGGCCACGAGCAGTACTTC. The chain couples TRBV6-5 to TRBJ2-7; 8 nucleotides agree with TRBD2. V shed 4 bases and J 5 bases; nucleotides not matched to a gene: 10. From germline, CDR1 is MNHEY and CDR2 SVGAGI. The CDR3 contains 15 residues.

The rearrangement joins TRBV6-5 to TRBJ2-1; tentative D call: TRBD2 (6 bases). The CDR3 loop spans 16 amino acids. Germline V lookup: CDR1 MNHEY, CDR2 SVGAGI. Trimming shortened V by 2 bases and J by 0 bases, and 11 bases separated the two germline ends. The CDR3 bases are TGTGCCAGCAGTTACCACGCGGGGAGCTCCTACAATGAGCAGTTCTTC. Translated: CASSYHAGSSYNEQFF.

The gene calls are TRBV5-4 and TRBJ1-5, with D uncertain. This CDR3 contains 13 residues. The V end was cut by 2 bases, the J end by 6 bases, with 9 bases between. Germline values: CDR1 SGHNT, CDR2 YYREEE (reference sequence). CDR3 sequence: CASSFERGQPQHF. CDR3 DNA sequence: TGTGCCAGCAGCTTTGAGCGAGGTCAGCCCCAGCATTTT.

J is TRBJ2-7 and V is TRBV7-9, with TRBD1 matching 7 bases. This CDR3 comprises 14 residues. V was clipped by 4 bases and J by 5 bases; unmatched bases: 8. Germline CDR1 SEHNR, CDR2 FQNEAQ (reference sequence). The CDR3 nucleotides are TGTGCCAGCAGCTACAATACAGGGGAGAACGAGCAGTACTTC. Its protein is CASSYNTGENEQYF.

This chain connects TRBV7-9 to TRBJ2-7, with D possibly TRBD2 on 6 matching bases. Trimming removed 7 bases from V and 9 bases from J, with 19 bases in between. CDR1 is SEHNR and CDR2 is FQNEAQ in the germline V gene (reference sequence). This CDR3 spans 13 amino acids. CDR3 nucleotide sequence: TGTGCCAGCACCCCGCCGGGCGGGGAGGTGCAGTACTTC. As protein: CASTPPGGEVQYF.

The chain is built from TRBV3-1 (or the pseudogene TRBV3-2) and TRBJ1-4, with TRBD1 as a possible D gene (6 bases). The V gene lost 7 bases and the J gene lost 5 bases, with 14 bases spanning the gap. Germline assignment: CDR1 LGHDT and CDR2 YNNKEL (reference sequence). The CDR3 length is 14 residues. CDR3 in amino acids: CASTWGGRNEKLFF. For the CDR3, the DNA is TGTGCCAGCACCTGGGGGGGCAGAAATGAAAAACTGTTTTTT.

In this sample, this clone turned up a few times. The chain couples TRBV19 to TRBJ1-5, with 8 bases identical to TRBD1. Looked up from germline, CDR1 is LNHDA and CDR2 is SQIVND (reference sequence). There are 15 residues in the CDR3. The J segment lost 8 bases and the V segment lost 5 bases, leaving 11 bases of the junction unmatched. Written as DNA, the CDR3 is TGTGCCAGTAGTCGGCAGGGGGCCGGGGTGGAGCCCCAGCATTTT. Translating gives CASSRQGAGVEPQHF. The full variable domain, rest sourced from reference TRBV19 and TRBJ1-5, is DGGITQSPKYLFRKEGQNVTLSCEQNLNHDAMYWYRQDPGQGLRLIYYSQIVNDFQKGDIAEGYSVSREKKESFPLTVTSAQKNPTAFYLCASSRQGAGVEPQHFGDGTRLSIL.

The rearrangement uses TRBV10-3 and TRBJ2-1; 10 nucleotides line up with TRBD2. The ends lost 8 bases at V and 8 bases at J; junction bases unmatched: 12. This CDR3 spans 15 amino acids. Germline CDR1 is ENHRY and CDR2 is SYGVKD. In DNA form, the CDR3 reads TGTGCCATCGGTCAGAGCGGGGGGGCCGGAGATGAGCAGTTCTTC. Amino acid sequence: CAIGQSGGAGDEQFF.

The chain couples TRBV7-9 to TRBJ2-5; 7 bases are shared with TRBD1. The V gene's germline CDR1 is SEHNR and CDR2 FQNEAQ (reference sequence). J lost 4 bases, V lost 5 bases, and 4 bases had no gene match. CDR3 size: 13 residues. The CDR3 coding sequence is TGTGCCAGCAGCACCGGGACAGCAGAGACCCAGTACTTC. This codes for CASSTGTAETQYF.

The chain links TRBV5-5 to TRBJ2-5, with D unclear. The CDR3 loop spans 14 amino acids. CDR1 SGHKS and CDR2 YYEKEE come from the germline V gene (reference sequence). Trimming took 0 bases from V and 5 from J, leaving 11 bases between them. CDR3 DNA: TGTGCCAGCAGCTTGGAATCTAGTTCGGAGACCCAGTACTTC. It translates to CASSLESSSETQYF.